What follows are 17 T cell receptor beta chains derived from one specimen sequenced in a study of cytomegalovirus exposure and HLA in healthy donors. Generated by immunoSEQ multiplex PCR, the TCRdb table keeps only in-frame clones and is missing some. The data hold 260,000 or so clones, with about 86% observed a single time. Source material: PBMCs. These receptor sequences come from a man between 18 and 35 years old in good health and CMV-seronegative.

For the CDR3, the DNA is TGTGCCAGCAGCTGGGGGGGACAGGGCTTAAACCAGCCCCAGCATTTT. Its translation is CASSWGGQGLNQPQHF. The chain employs TRBV5-6 and TRBJ1-5; 9 nucleotides match TRBD1. The CDR3 consists of 16 residues. V was clipped by 3 bases and J by 7 bases; unmatched bases: 11. The V gene's germline CDR1 is SGHDT and CDR2 YYEEEE.

The genes are TRBV6-5 and TRBJ2-5; no firm D call. The ends were cut back, 5 bases at V and 2 bases at J, with 3 bases in the middle. The CDR3 has 11 amino acids. In germline, CDR1 is MNHEY, CDR2 SVGAGI. The CDR3 spells CASSQQETQYF. The CDR3 coding sequence is TGTGCCAGCAGTCAACAAGAGACCCAGTACTTC.

The chain carries TRBV28 and TRBJ2-1, with 10 positions matching TRBD2. CDR1 is MDHEN, CDR2 SYDVKM, per germline. Losses at the gene ends were 3 bases for V and 8 bases for J; bases not matched to a gene: 10. The CDR3 has 16 residues. CDR3 protein: CASSFYLASGSDEQFF. In DNA form, the CDR3 reads TGTGCCAGCAGTTTTTATTTGGCTAGCGGGAGTGATGAGCAGTTCTTC.

V usage is TRBV9 and J usage is TRBJ2-1, with D possibly being TRBD2 (5 bases). This CDR3 is 15 amino acids long. Per germline, CDR1 SGDLS and CDR2 YYNGEE. Trimming shortened V by 2 bases and J by 6 bases, and 15 bases separated the two germline ends. CDR3 protein: CASSVIPGVINEQFF. The DNA for the CDR3 is TGTGCCAGCAGCGTCATCCCCGGGGTGATCAATGAGCAGTTCTTC.

Remarks on this clone: The sample carries other DNA sequences with the same CDR3. The DNA of the CDR3 is TGTGCCAGCAGTGAAGGACTAGCGGGGGCCTACGAGCAGTACTTC. This sequence encodes CASSEGLAGAYEQYF. The rearrangement joins TRBV6-1 to TRBJ2-7; 12 bases are shared with TRBD2. This CDR3 region has 15 residues. V was clipped by 1 base and J by 2 bases; unmatched bases: 0. Per the germline V gene, CDR1 is MNHNS and CDR2 is SASEGT.

J is TRBJ1-1 and V is TRBV5-6; 7 positions match TRBD1. V shed 2 bases, J shed 6 bases, and the junction held 13 bases outside the gene matches. The CDR3 contains 16 residues. Germline V gene sequence: CDR1 SGHDT, CDR2 YYEEEE. Here the CDR3 reads CASSLRDRLGLAEAFF. The CDR3 region has the DNA TGTGCCAGCAGCTTAAGGGACAGACTCGGTTTGGCTGAAGCTTTCTTT. Using reference TRBV5-6 and TRBJ1-1 for the parts outside the CDR3, the full variable domain is DAGVTQSPTHLIKTRGQQVTLRCSPKSGHDTVSWYQQALGQGPQFIFQYYEEEERQRGNFPDRFSGHQFPNYSSELNVNALLLGDSALYLCASSLRDRLGLAEAFFGQGTRLTVV.

J is TRBJ2-3 and V is TRBV29-1; D is perhaps TRBD1 (8 bases). Germline V gene sequence: CDR1 SQVTM, CDR2 ANQGSEA. The CDR3 has 17 amino acids. V dropped 3 bases and J dropped 3 bases, with 22 bases sitting between them. CDR3 loop: CSVDPISTGGATDTQYF. CDR3 coding DNA: TGCAGCGTTGATCCTATATCCACAGGGGGGGCAACAGATACGCAGTATTTT.

The CDR3 loop reads CASSTRTGMAPGNTIYF. The CDR3, as DNA: TGTGCCAGCAGCACGAGGACAGGGATGGCCCCTGGAAACACCATATATTTT. The chain employs TRBV5-4 and TRBJ1-3; 8 positions match TRBD1. Per germline, CDR1 SGHNT and CDR2 YYREEE (reference sequence). Trimming at V came to 4 bases and at J to 2 bases, leaving 11 bases not matched to a gene. CDR3 length equals 17 residues.

V usage is TRBV9 and J usage is TRBJ2-2, with D maybe TRBD2 (5 bases). CDR3 length equals 15 residues. CDR1 is SGDLS and CDR2 is YYNGEE in the germline V gene. Trimming stripped 2 bases from V and 0 bases from J, with 8 bases between. The CDR3 region has the DNA TGTGCCAGCAGCGTGGAGGTCGCGAACACCGGGGAGCTGTTTTTT. Its protein is CASSVEVANTGELFF.

This clone has a single count. V is TRBV6-9 and J is TRBJ1-4; possibly TRBD1 for D (6 bases). The CDR3 covers 16 residues. Germline V gene data show CDR1 as MNHGY and CDR2 as SVAAGI. V was trimmed by 5 bases and J by 8 bases, leaving 21 bases between them. The CDR3 loop is CASSAGQLGAYEKLFF. The CDR3 nucleotides are TGTGCCAGCAGTGCCGGACAGCTGGGGGCTTACGAAAAACTGTTTTTT.

The chain is built from TRBV7-6 and TRBJ2-7; no clear D gene. Germline V gene lookup returns CDR1 SGHVS and CDR2 FNYEAQ. The CDR3 covers 15 residues. Between the trimmed V and J ends, which lost 1 base and 4 bases, there was a span of 14 bases. Here the CDR3 reads CASSLERERPYEQYF. In DNA form, the CDR3 reads TGTGCCAGCAGCTTAGAACGCGAGAGGCCATACGAGCAGTACTTC.

V and J are TRBV7-8 and TRBJ2-7; possible D gene TRBD2, 6 bases. The V and J ends lost 5 bases and 2 bases respectively, with 16 bases between them. Germline V CDR1 and CDR2: SGHVS, FQNEAQ. This CDR3 has 15 amino acids. CDR3 nucleotides: TGTGCCAGCAGCGCCTTGTTTCCGGGGGCCTACGAGCAGTACTTC. Amino acids: CASSALFPGAYEQYF. The complete variable domain, with remaining parts taken from reference TRBV7-8 and TRBJ2-7, reads GAGVSQSPRYKVAKRGQDVALRCDPISGHVSLFWYQQALGQGPEFLTYFQNEAQLDKSGLPSDRFFAERPEGSVSTLKIQRTQQEDSAVYLCASSALFPGAYEQYFGPGTRLTVT.

This rearrangement joins TRBV5-4 to TRBJ2-2; D may be TRBD2 (6 bases). V lost 6 bases, J lost 1 base, and 19 bases lay in between. The length of the CDR3 is 17 residues. Germline V gene sequence: CDR1 SGHNT, CDR2 YYREEE (reference sequence). The CDR3 protein is CASTYPGDQGNTGELFF. In DNA, the CDR3 is TGTGCCAGCACGTACCCGGGGGACCAGGGGAACACCGGGGAGCTGTTTTTT.

The rearrangement uses TRBV5-1 and TRBJ2-2; 10 bases are shared with TRBD2. Per the germline V gene, CDR1 is SGHRS and CDR2 is YFSETQ. V dropped 3 bases and J dropped 2; count of bases not matched to a gene: 4. The CDR3 has 16 residues. CDR3 protein: CASSYASGGNTGELFF. The CDR3 DNA follows: TGCGCCAGCAGCTACGCTAGCGGGGGTAACACCGGGGAGCTGTTTTTT.

The J gene is TRBJ2-3, the V gene TRBV6-6, with TRBD2 matching over 8 bases. The CDR3 covers 14 residues. Germline trimming cut 4 bases from V and 4 bases from J; bases unmatched to any gene: 4. Germline lookup yields CDR1 MNHNY and CDR2 SVGAGI (reference sequence). The CDR3 DNA reads as TGTGCCAGCAGTTTCAGCGGGGGCGCAGATACGCAGTATTTT. Residues: CASSFSGGADTQYF.

The chain uses TRBV10-2 and TRBJ2-3; TRBD2 matches at 7 bases. The ends lost 0 bases at V and 2 bases at J; junction bases unmatched: 8. The CDR3 is 17 amino acids. Germline loops: CDR1 WSHSY, CDR2 SAAADI. CDR3: CASSESPGGRITDTQYF. In DNA form, the CDR3 reads TGCGCCAGCAGTGAGTCCCCGGGGGGTAGAATCACAGATACGCAGTATTTT.

This clone was observed once. The rearrangement uses TRBV28 and TRBJ2-7; 9 nucleotides agree with TRBD1. The J segment lost 3 bases and the V segment lost 10 bases, leaving 7 bases of the junction unmatched. CDR1 is MDHEN and CDR2 is SYDVKM in the germline V gene. The CDR3 loop spans 13 amino acids. This CDR3 is CATRNRGLYEQYF. The DNA of the CDR3 is TGTGCCACCAGAAACAGGGGGCTCTACGAGCAGTACTTC. The complete variable domain, with remaining parts taken from reference TRBV28 and TRBJ2-7, reads DVKVTQSSRYLVKRTGEKVFLECVQDMDHENMFWYRQDPGLGLRLIYFSYDVKMKEKGDIPEGYSVSREKKERFSLILESASTNQTSMYLCATRNRGLYEQYFGPGTRLTVT.